This T cell receptor (beta chain) was sequenced in a study of blood T cell repertoires in COVID-19. V gave up 7 bases and J gave up 3 bases; unmatched junction bases: 3. This CDR3 has 14 amino acids. Germline CDR1 is MNHEY and CDR2 is SMNVEV (reference sequence). Clinical histories supplied by participants themselves formed the basis of cohort assignment. Produced via immunoSEQ multiplex PCR; TCRdb's table is partial and in-frame only. In the table there are 100,000 or so clones, 65% to 90% of which are singletons. Sequencing was performed on PBMCs or T cells enriched from blood (not recorded which). The chain uses TRBV27 and TRBJ2-1; 10 nucleotides match TRBD2. The receptor was isolated from a woman in her forties or fifties who had recovered from COVID-19. In DNA, the CDR3 is TGTGCCAGCACCTTAGCGGGGGGCTACAATGAGCAGTTCTTC. Translation: CASTLAGGYNEQFF.